Presented here are 10 T cell receptor beta chains from one specimen sequenced in a study of neurological immune-mediated disorders. TCRdb ran MiXCR on the 5' RACE reads and lists one entry per CDR3 protein. The table has nearly 45,000 distinct CDR3 sequences, over 9.5% seen once. Sample: PBMCs. The receptors come from a female donor in good health.

At least ten counts were recorded for this clonotype. V gene TRBV28 combines with J gene TRBJ1-2; D remains ambiguous. The germline V gene encodes CDR1 MDHEN and CDR2 SYDVKM. This CDR3 comprises 14 residues. Deletions cut 7 bases from V and 8 bases from J, with 20 bases between. The CDR3 bases are TGTGCCAGCAACATAGGCCGGCTTCGGGGAGGCTACACCTTC. This gives the protein CASNIGRLRGGYTF.

This clonotype has at least ten counts. The junction and the germline gene differ at one end; a read error may be behind it. The CDR3 here is CSARSGALGANVLTF. The CDR3 bases are TGCAGCGCTAGGTCGGGGGCGCTTGGGGCCAACGTCCTGACTTTC. The chain recombines TRBV20-1 with TRBJ2-6; D possibly matches TRBD1 or TRBD2 (6 bases each). Germline-derived CDR1 and CDR2 are DFQATT and SNEGSKA (reference sequence). CDR3 length equals 15 residues.

This clonotype was found many times. In DNA form, the CDR3 reads TGCGCCAGCAGTGAGGGGGACACCATATATTTT. As protein: CASSEGDTIYF. V is TRBV10-2 and J is TRBJ1-3; no reliable D call. With 2 bases removed from V and 8 bases from J, the gap between germline ends came to 4 bases. Germline CDR1 reads WSHSY; CDR2 reads SAAADI. The CDR3 consists of 11 residues.

There are many counts of this clonotype. The CDR3, as DNA: TGTGCCAGCAGTACGGACAGTGTCAATCAGCCCCAGCATTTT. Translating it yields CASSTDSVNQPQHF. This chain links TRBV6-1 with TRBJ1-5, with a tentative D call TRBD1 (6 bases). The V and J ends lost 5 bases and 3 bases respectively, with 11 bases between them. The germline CDR1 and CDR2 sequences are MNHNS and SASEGT. There are 14 residues in the CDR3.

This clonotype showed up just a few times. The V call is TRBV7-8, the J call TRBJ2-5; D is unclear. The CDR3 runs to 17 residues. Trimming shortened V by 5 bases and J by 5 bases, and 24 bases separated the two germline ends. Germline CDR1 SGHVS, CDR2 FQNEAQ. CDR3 region: CASSVRWWALGLETQYF. The CDR3 coding sequence is TGTGCCAGCAGCGTCCGGTGGTGGGCCCTAGGGTTGGAGACCCAGTACTTC.

In the case of this clonotype: Mismatch with germline at one junction end may stem from a read error. The chain has TRBV6-1 and TRBJ1-5; the match to TRBD1 covers 9 bases. The CDR3 extends over 14 amino acids. From germline, CDR1 is MNHNS and CDR2 SASEGT. The CDR3 loop is CASRTGANNHPHHF. The CDR3 DNA is TGTGCCAGCCGGACAGGGGCGAACAATCATCCCCATCATTTT.

This clonotype has at least ten counts. The chain is built from TRBV18 and TRBJ1-2; TRBD1 might be the D (5 bases). The CDR3 extends over 12 amino acids. Germline CDR1 KGHSH, CDR2 LQKENI. The ends were cut back, 5 bases at V and 7 bases at J, with 11 bases in the middle. In DNA, the CDR3 is TGTGCCAGCTCAAAACAGGCGGCTGGCTACACCTTC. The encoded protein is CASSKQAAGYTF.

This clonotype was counted ten times or more. The CDR3, as DNA: TGCGCCAGCAGTGAGTCGGCCTCCTACGAGCAGTACTTC. Translation gives CASSESASYEQYF. This chain connects TRBV10-2 to TRBJ2-7, with D hard to call. V gave up 0 bases and J gave up 0 bases, with 3 bases separating them. Germline V gives CDR1 WSHSY, CDR2 SAAADI. The CDR3 has 13 residues.

At least ten counts were recorded for this clonotype. V usage is TRBV6-6 and J usage is TRBJ1-2; unclear D gene. V dropped 4 bases and J dropped 0 bases, with 3 bases sitting between them. The CDR3 spans 12 residues. Germline CDR1 reads MNHNY; CDR2 reads SVGAGI (reference sequence). The CDR3 bases are TGTGCCAGCAGTTGGCCTAACTATGGCTACACCTTC. Protein sequence: CASSWPNYGYTF.

About this clonotype: Being one base from a much bigger clone, this may be a read error. The V and J genes are TRBV7-2 and TRBJ2-1, with D possibly being TRBD2 (5 bases). The CDR3 totals 15 residues. Per germline, CDR1 SGHTA and CDR2 FQGNSA. The CDR3 coding sequence is TGTGCCAGCACCCCCCGGGATAGATCGAATAATGAGCAGTCCTTC. It is translated as CASTPRDRSNNEQSF.